The 4 T cell receptor beta chains in this list originate from one sample, sequenced in a study of CD8 T cells in ankylosing spondylitis. TCRdb re-called the 5' RACE reads with MiXCR, one entry per CDR3 protein. The top ten clones hold 4% to 5.5% of a sample with approximately 250,000 distinct CDR3 sequences, roughly 8.2% of them seen once. The sample was blood, either unsorted or a sorted T cell fraction (not recorded which). The receptor source for this set is a female donor with ankylosing spondylitis or in good health (not recorded which).

This clonotype was counted ten times or more. The genes are TRBV10-3 and TRBJ2-5, with D possibly being TRBD2 (5 bases). Germline V gives CDR1 ENHRY, CDR2 SYGVKD. This CDR3 spans 14 amino acids. Deletions cut 4 bases from V and 4 bases from J, with 13 bases between. The CDR3 DNA follows: TGTGCCATCAGTGCCCATAGCGATACAGAGACCCAGTACTTC. Its protein is CAISAHSDTETQYF.

This clonotype showed up many times. Here the CDR3 DNA reads TGTGCCAGCAGCTTAGGGGCGTCGGACAGGGCGGCTTTCTTT. Amino acid sequence: CASSLGASDRAAFF. The rearrangement joins TRBV5-5 to TRBJ1-1, with 8 bases fitting TRBD1. This CDR3 is 14 amino acids long. In germline, CDR1 is SGHKS, CDR2 YYEKEE (reference sequence). The trim removed 2 bases at V and 11 bases at J, leaving 11 bases unmatched.

This clonotype was counted many times. The chain links TRBV20-1 to TRBJ2-7; tentative D call: TRBD1 (6 bases). Trimming shortened V by 6 bases and J by 0 bases, and 18 bases separated the two germline ends. This CDR3 region has 15 residues. Germline CDR1 and CDR2: DFQATT and SNEGSKA (reference sequence). The CDR3 region has the DNA TGCAGTGCCCTCTCTCCAGGGGTGAGCTCCTACGAGCAGTACTTC. Its translation is CSALSPGVSSYEQYF.

There are many counts of this clonotype. The rearrangement uses TRBV7-8 and TRBJ2-7; no reliable D call. CDR1 SGHVS and CDR2 FQNEAQ come from the germline V gene. The germline V and J ends were trimmed by 1 base and 5 bases, with 6 bases remaining between them. The CDR3 is 12 residues long. CDR3 sequence: CASSLDADEQYF. The DNA of the CDR3 is TGTGCCAGCAGCTTAGATGCGGACGAGCAGTACTTC.